These 8 T cell receptor beta chains were all obtained from the same sample, sequenced in a study of blood T cell repertoires in COVID-19. Libraries were prepared by immunoSEQ multiplex PCR; TCRdb keeps only in-frame clonotypes and omits some of them. Of approximately 250,000 clones listed, roughly 85% are singletons. Material for sequencing was peripheral blood. All receptors derive from a man aged 50 to 59 with COVID-19, enrolled during active disease.

This sequence joins TRBV4-3 and TRBJ2-2; 8 bases map to TRBD2. The V and J ends lost 0 bases and 5 bases, in that order; junction bases with no gene match: 2. Germline CDR1 LGHNA, CDR2 YSLEER. The length of the CDR3 is 15 residues. CDR3 sequence (DNA): TGCGCCAGCAGCCAAGAAGGACTAGCTACCGGGGAGCTGTTTTTT. As protein: CASSQEGLATGELFF.

The chain links TRBV30 to TRBJ1-5; D is ambiguous. The germline CDR1 and CDR2 sequences are GTSNPN and SVGIG (reference sequence). V lost 2 bases, J lost 0 bases, and 8 bases lay in between. The CDR3 totals 14 residues. The CDR3 bases are TGTGCCTGGAGTTGGGAGTATAGCAATCAGCCCCAGCATTTT. This translates into CAWSWEYSNQPQHF.

This chain connects TRBV12-3 or TRBV12-4 to TRBJ2-1; TRBD1 aligns across 9 bases. The CDR3 is 13 amino acids. Trimming at V came to 5 bases and at J to 12 bases, leaving 8 bases not matched to a gene. The CDR3 sequence: CASSPGQGVGQFF. In DNA form, the CDR3 reads TGTGCCAGCAGTCCGGGACAGGGCGTCGGGCAGTTCTTC.

CDR3 DNA sequence: TGTGCCAGCAGCCTCATCAAACTCCGGACGGGGGGCTACACCTTC. Translating gives CASSLIKLRTGGYTF. The genes are TRBV6-2 or TRBV6-3 and TRBJ1-2; D remains ambiguous. The CDR3 extends over 15 amino acids. Germline CDR1 is MNHEY and CDR2 is SVGEGT. V gave up 6 bases and J gave up 8 bases, with 22 bases separating them.

The J gene is TRBJ2-3, the V gene TRBV10-3, with D possibly TRBD2 on 5 matching bases. The V gene lost 5 bases and the J gene lost 3 bases, with 18 bases spanning the gap. Germline-derived CDR1 and CDR2 are ENHRY and SYGVKD. The CDR3 sequence is 16 residues long. The CDR3 nucleotides read TGTGCCATCAGTCATCCGGGTCCCACGGGGACAGATACGCAGTATTTT. This gives the protein CAISHPGPTGTDTQYF.

The chain joins TRBV18 to TRBJ2-7; a possible D gene is TRBD2 (6 bases). The V gene lost 3 bases and the J gene lost 4 bases, with 7 bases spanning the gap. Germline V gene lookup returns CDR1 KGHSH and CDR2 LQKENI. The CDR3 consists of 12 residues. The CDR3 region has the DNA TGTGCCAGCTCACCCCGGGGGTACGAGCAGTACTTC. Translated: CASSPRGYEQYF.

This clone was found once. V usage is TRBV5-1 and J usage is TRBJ1-4; unclear D gene. Germline V gene lookup returns CDR1 SGHRS and CDR2 YFSETQ. V was cut by 3 bases and J by 8 bases, with 14 bases left in between. This CDR3 region has 14 residues. CDR3 DNA sequence: TGCGCCAGCAGCTCCGACGGGATGGGCGAAAAACTGTTTTTT. It translates to CASSSDGMGEKLFF.

This rearrangement joins TRBV4-3 to TRBJ2-1, with 12 bases matching TRBD2. CDR3 size: 16 residues. V shed 2 bases, J shed 4 bases, and the junction held 3 bases outside the gene matches. Germline assignment: CDR1 LGHNA and CDR2 YSLEER. The CDR3 DNA follows: TGCGCCAGCAGCCAACCCACTAGCGGGGGGTACAATGAGCAGTTCTTC. Translating gives CASSQPTSGGYNEQFF.